Following are 26 T cell receptor beta chains from one sample sequenced in a study of T cell repertoires in cytomegalovirus infection. Using its own MiXCR run on the reads, TCRdb lists one record per CDR3 protein. This sample has approximately 470,000 distinct CDR3 sequences, with roughly 46% found just once. No antigens are known for them. Sequencing used cultured PBMCs, obtained from culture after CMV antigen stimulation. The receptors were gathered from a human donor in good health (CMV status not recorded). Some clones in this sample may be carry-over from other donors' samples.

The chain carries TRBV5-4 and TRBJ2-2; tentative D call: TRBD1 (5 bases). Germline CDR1 and CDR2: SGHNT and YYREEE (reference sequence). V lost 1 base and J 4 bases, leaving 8 bases between the germline ends. This CDR3 is built from 14 residues. This chain's CDR3 is CASSLWQGTGELFF. The DNA for the CDR3 is TGTGCCAGCAGCTTGTGGCAGGGCACCGGGGAGCTGTTTTTT.

V is TRBV12-3 or TRBV12-4 and J is TRBJ1-1; 9 nucleotides agree with TRBD1. V was pared by 6 bases and J by 6 bases, with 8 bases of the junction left unmatched. The CDR3 is 14 amino acids. The CDR3 nucleotides are TGTGCCAGCAGGGCGACAGGGGGTATATCTGAAGCTTTCTTT. Protein: CASRATGGISEAFF.

This chain connects TRBV7-2 to TRBJ2-7; 9 nucleotides agree with TRBD1. Germline V CDR1 and CDR2: SGHTA, FQGNSA. The J segment lost 9 bases and the V segment lost 4 bases, leaving 13 bases of the junction unmatched. This CDR3 contains 15 residues. The CDR3 is CASSSSPGQGIRQYF. DNA of the CDR3: TGTGCCAGCAGCTCATCGCCCGGACAGGGGATTCGGCAGTACTTC. Drawing the rest from reference TRBV7-2 and TRBJ2-7, the complete variable domain is GAGVSQSPSNKVTEKGKDVELRCDPISGHTALYWYRQSLGQGLEFLIYFQGNSAPDKSGLPSDRFSAERTGGSVSTLTIQRTQQEDSAVYLCASSSSPGQGIRQYFGPGTRLTVT.

V is TRBV7-2 and J is TRBJ2-3; D possibly corresponds to TRBD1 (6 bases). CDR1 is SGHTA and CDR2 is FQGNSA in the germline V gene. The CDR3 loop spans 15 amino acids. Trimming took off 7 bases at V and 3 bases at J, with 17 bases between the two ends. This chain's CDR3 is CASTLGWGPTDTQYF. Here the CDR3 DNA reads TGTGCCAGCACCCTAGGGTGGGGGCCGACAGATACGCAGTATTTT.

There are a few counts of this clonotype. V usage is TRBV6-5 and J usage is TRBJ2-1, with TRBD2 identical over 9 bases. CDR3 length: 14 residues. The trim removed 8 bases at V and 10 bases at J, leaving 12 bases unmatched. The germline V gene encodes CDR1 MNHEY and CDR2 SVGAGI. The CDR3 DNA reads TGTGCCAGCTCTCCGGCGCGGGAGGGGAGGGAGCAGTTCTTC. Translation: CASSPAREGREQFF.

J is TRBJ1-4 and V is TRBV7-8; D remains unclear. Trimming removed 5 bases from V and 8 bases from J, with 12 bases in between. The CDR3 runs 13 residues. Germline assignment: CDR1 SGHVS and CDR2 FQNEAQ. The CDR3 sequence is CASSPIGGEKLFF. CDR3 sequence (DNA): TGTGCCAGCAGCCCGATAGGCGGCGAAAAACTGTTTTTT.

CDR3 coding DNA: TGTGCCAGCAGTTTATTTAGCCGGGAGACCCAGTACTTC. Translated, it gives CASSLFSRETQYF. V and J are TRBV12-3 or TRBV12-4 and TRBJ2-5, with no clear D. V lost 2 bases to trimming and J lost 5 bases, with 9 bases between them. There are 13 residues in the CDR3.

This clonotype came up a few times. The chain is built from TRBV7-9 and TRBJ2-1; 9 bases align to TRBD1. CDR3 length: 15 residues. V was pared by 5 bases and J by 4 bases, with 6 bases of the junction left unmatched. Germline CDR1 SEHNR, CDR2 FQNEAQ (reference sequence). CDR3 sequence: CASSDWTGDYNEQFF. Here the CDR3 DNA reads TGTGCCAGCAGCGACTGGACAGGGGATTACAATGAGCAGTTCTTC. The entire variable domain, with the rest obtained from reference TRBV7-9 and TRBJ2-1, is as follows: DTGVSQNPRHKITKRGQNVTFRCDPISEHNRLYWYRQTLGQGPEFLTYFQNEAQLEKSRLLSDRFSAERPKGSFSTLEIQRTEQGDSAMYLCASSDWTGDYNEQFFGPGTRLTVL.

The chain is built from TRBV7-4 and TRBJ2-1, with D tentatively TRBD1 or TRBD2 (6 bases each). The V and J ends lost 5 bases and 7 bases respectively, with 15 bases between them. Germline V gives CDR1 SGHVT, CDR2 SQSDAQ. The CDR3 covers 14 residues. CDR3 DNA: TGTGCCAGCAGCCTACTGGGGGGCAGGAATGAGCAGTTCTTC. Protein sequence: CASSLLGGRNEQFF.

The rearrangement joins TRBV20-1 to TRBJ2-1; 8 bases are shared with TRBD2. With 1 base clipped from V and 6 bases from J, the junction kept 8 bases outside the gene matches. The CDR3 sequence is 15 residues long. From germline, CDR1 is DFQATT and CDR2 SNEGSKA (reference sequence). Here the CDR3 reads CSARVPAGAVNEQFF. For the CDR3, the DNA is TGCAGTGCTAGAGTCCCAGCGGGAGCGGTCAATGAGCAGTTCTTC.

This clonotype was seen a few times. The V gene is TRBV5-1, the J gene TRBJ2-1; TRBD1 aligns across 9 bases. Losses at the gene ends were 4 bases for V and 7 bases for J; bases not matched to a gene: 6. Germline V gene lookup returns CDR1 SGHRS and CDR2 YFSETQ. CDR3 size: 14 residues. This chain's CDR3 is CASSLGQGWNEQFF. For the CDR3, the DNA is TGCGCCAGCAGCCTCGGACAGGGGTGGAATGAGCAGTTCTTC.

The V call is TRBV20-1, the J call TRBJ2-7; TRBD2 matches 7 bases. V was clipped by 1 base and J by 11 bases; unmatched bases: 8. Looked up from germline, CDR1 is DFQATT and CDR2 is SNEGSKA (reference sequence). The CDR3 totals 12 residues. The CDR3 bases are TGCAGTGCTAGAGGACGGGGGGTCTATAAGTACTTC. Residues: CSARGRGVYKYF.

The rearrangement uses TRBV10-2 and TRBJ2-1, with D tentatively TRBD1 (7 bases). V was cut by 6 bases and J by 0 bases, with 12 bases left in between. Germline-derived CDR1 and CDR2 are WSHSY and SAAADI. CDR3 size: 15 residues. CDR3 loop: CASREGQSSYNEQFF. The CDR3, as DNA: TGCGCCAGCAGGGAGGGACAGAGCTCCTACAATGAGCAGTTCTTC.

This clonotype was detected many times. V and J are TRBV7-2 and TRBJ2-6, with D possibly matching TRBD1 (5 bases). This CDR3 is built from 16 residues. The germline CDR1 and CDR2 sequences are SGHTA and FQGNSA. V lost 8 bases and J lost 2, with 16 bases in between. The CDR3 DNA reads TGTGCCAGCCCTCGACAGAGCAATCCTGGGGCCAACGTCCTGACTTTC. Its translation is CASPRQSNPGANVLTF.

The chain couples TRBV20-1 to TRBJ2-7, with D hard to call. The germline V gene encodes CDR1 DFQATT and CDR2 SNEGSKA (reference sequence). V shed 3 bases and J shed 6 bases, with 9 bases lying between them. The CDR3 sequence is 11 residues long. CDR3 nucleotides: TGCAGTGCTAGTAAGGCGAGCGAGCAGTACTTC. Protein sequence: CSASKASEQYF.

CDR3 residues: CASSQNRGEGYTF. The CDR3 nucleotides are TGTGCCAGCAGTCAGAACAGGGGGGAGGGCTACACCTTC. This chain links TRBV7-2 with TRBJ1-2, with 8 bases lining up with TRBD1. This CDR3 has 13 residues. Germline CDR1 reads SGHTA; CDR2 reads FQGNSA. V shed 6 bases, J shed 8 bases, and the junction held 8 bases outside the gene matches.

V usage is TRBV18 and J usage is TRBJ2-1; D gene unclear. CDR1 and CDR2 from the germline V gene are KGHSH and LQKENI. This CDR3 has 13 residues. Trimming took off 2 bases at V and 5 bases at J, with 7 bases between the two ends. Here the CDR3 reads CASSPSQDNEQFF. The CDR3 DNA sequence: TGTGCCAGCTCACCAAGCCAGGACAATGAGCAGTTCTTC.

This chain uses TRBV5-1 with TRBJ2-2, with a tentative D call TRBD1 (5 bases). The CDR3 extends over 18 amino acids. Germline V CDR1 and CDR2: SGHRS, YFSETQ. The V end was cut by 4 bases, the J end by 0 bases, with 19 bases between. The CDR3 bases are TGCGCCAGCAGCCCCCGGATTAGGGGCTTCGCGAACACCGGGGAGCTGTTTTTT. It codes for CASSPRIRGFANTGELFF.

The chain carries TRBV12-3 or TRBV12-4 and TRBJ1-1, with 7 bases fitting TRBD1. The CDR3 loop spans 15 amino acids. The junction had 5 bases not matched to a gene; V was cut back by 3 bases and J by 1 base. CDR3 nucleotides: TGTGCCAGCAGTTTTGGCAGGGGGACGAACACTGAAGCTTTCTTT. Amino acid sequence: CASSFGRGTNTEAFF.

This rearrangement joins TRBV12-3 or TRBV12-4 to TRBJ2-7; 7 nucleotides agree with TRBD2. The CDR3 consists of 13 residues. Losses at the gene ends were 5 bases for V and 7 bases for J; bases not matched to a gene: 8. Written as DNA, the CDR3 is TGTGCCAGCAGTCCAGGACTAGTAGGGGAGCAGTACTTC. It specifies CASSPGLVGEQYF.

This chain uses TRBV10-3 with TRBJ2-3, with 9 positions matching TRBD2. J lost 5 bases, V lost 10 bases, and 10 bases had no gene match. The CDR3 consists of 14 residues. Germline CDR1 and CDR2: ENHRY and SYGVKD. Here the CDR3 reads CATYRAGGVDTQYF. As DNA, the CDR3 is TGTGCCACCTACCGAGCGGGGGGAGTAGATACGCAGTATTTT.

This clonotype was detected once. The J gene is TRBJ2-3, the V gene TRBV11-2; the D is unclear. CDR3 size: 14 residues. CDR1 SGHAT and CDR2 FQNNGV come from the germline V gene. V gave up 5 bases and J gave up 1 base, with 10 bases separating them. The CDR3 bases are TGTGCCAGCAGCACCAATAGGGGCACAGATACGCAGTATTTT. It encodes CASSTNRGTDTQYF. Full variable domain (missing parts from reference TRBV11-2 and TRBJ2-3): EAGVAQSPRYKIIEKRQSVAFWCNPISGHATLYWYQQILGQGPKLLIQFQNNGVVDDSQLPKDRFSAERLKGVDSTLKIQPAKLEDSAVYLCASSTNRGTDTQYFGPGTRLTVL.

In DNA, the CDR3 is TGTGCCAGCAGCCAAAAACAGGGTGCGGGAGGTGGTAGCACAGATACGCAGTATTTT. Residues: CASSQKQGAGGGSTDTQYF. The chain carries TRBV7-8 and TRBJ2-3; 8 bases are a match to TRBD2. Germline V lookup: CDR1 SGHVS, CDR2 FQNEAQ. The trim removed 5 bases at V and 0 bases at J, leaving 16 bases unmatched. The CDR3 length is 19 residues. Full variable domain (missing parts from reference TRBV7-8 and TRBJ2-3): GAGVSQSPRYKVAKRGQDVALRCDPISGHVSLFWYQQALGQGPEFLTYFQNEAQLDKSGLPSDRFFAERPEGSVSTLKIQRTQQEDSAVYLCASSQKQGAGGGSTDTQYFGPGTRLTVL.

This sequence joins TRBV19 and TRBJ1-2; D might be TRBD1 (6 bases). Trimming took off 3 bases at V and 4 bases at J, with 15 bases between the two ends. The V gene's germline CDR1 is LNHDA and CDR2 SQIVND (reference sequence). This CDR3 region has 15 residues. CDR3 region: CASSIEGGRGYGYTF. The CDR3 coding sequence is TGTGCCAGTAGTATCGAAGGGGGGCGCGGCTATGGCTACACCTTC.

The chain carries TRBV6-5 and TRBJ2-3, with a weak D call TRBD2 (6 bases). V lost 5 bases and J lost 6, with 18 bases in between. Germline values: CDR1 MNHEY, CDR2 SVGAGI. CDR3 length: 15 amino acids. The CDR3 loop reads CASSETSGGVDTQYF. The DNA of the CDR3 is TGTGCCAGCAGTGAAACGTCTGGAGGGGTGGATACGCAGTATTTT.

Details on this clonotype: This sequence may be a read error, since a much larger clone differs from it by one base. This chain links TRBV7-2 with TRBJ1-5; unclear D gene. Germline lookup yields CDR1 SGHTA and CDR2 FQGNSA. Trimming shortened V by 4 bases and J by 4 bases, and 11 bases separated the two germline ends. The CDR3 is 14 residues long. The CDR3 is CASSSSQVNQPQHF. The CDR3 DNA is TGTGCCAGCAGCTCATCTCAGGTGAATCAGCCCCAGCATTTT.